This entry features one TCR beta chain sequence. The antigen this receptor binds is unknown. Within one base of it there is no much larger clone, and no base qualities were kept. The data were obtained in a study of cytomegalovirus exposure and HLA in healthy donors (dated by TCRdb to about 2017). About the investigation overall: The roughly 670 repertoires of the first cohort and the roughly 120 validation repertoires were produced on the same platform, according to a later analysis. The study was designed to test whether signatures of past pathogen exposure could be identified by cataloging public T cell receptors. Besides the first cohort of 500 to 700 subjects, a separate validation cohort made up of some 110 different subjects was used. High-throughput TCR immunosequencing, statistical association of individual TCRs with disease status, and machine learning were combined to predict cytomegalovirus infection status. The investigation overall reported the following: In a later analysis, TCRs clustered in the first cohort were found to also tend to co-occur in the roughly 110 validation repertoires, with around 94% of cluster scores above 0. The authors suggested that the approach could potentially be generalized to other disease states and immunological phenotypes. The classifier was reported to diagnose cytomegalovirus status with high specificity and sensitivity in both the original and validation cohorts. Most TCR sequences were seen in very few donors, while some public TCRs were found in many individuals. The validation cohort had no HLA typing available for a later analysis, so co-occurrence within that cohort was assessed over all 120 or so repertoires. A few of the identified cytomegalovirus-associated TCR beta chains were confirmed in vitro to be specific for cytomegalovirus antigens. The study gave a list of about 170 TCR beta chains associated with cytomegalovirus.

The library was built by means of the immunoSEQ multiplex PCR assay. Per the authors' processing: To diagnose cytomegalovirus status from the catalog of TCR beta chain sequences, a statistical classification framework was built. TCRdb obtained this table from immuneACCESS and retained in-frame rearrangements with V and J assigned. These tables miss some clones; where compared with another copy, unresolved V genes account for less than half of the shortfall, and the remainder is unexplained. The D gene and trimming were derived from the DNA, and the V and J assignments and clone size from that table. Counted in this sample were approximately 170,000 clones; approximately 81% of them appeared once. Together, the top ten hold around a sixth of the sample. The CDR3, from cysteine to phenylalanine, totals 15 residues. The only DNA kept is the CDR3, 45 bases in frame from the first base. V was cut back by 0 bases and J by 9 bases, leaving a gap of 17 bases between them. CDR1 and CDR2 were assigned from the germline V gene as SGHDN and FVKESK.

Separate from the roughly 700-subject first cohort, the validation cohort of roughly 110 subjects was the group to which the donors belonged. Specimen: PBMCs. The source is a man aged 18 to 29 in good health and CMV-seropositive. Recombination linked TRBV14 to TRBJ1-2; TRBD1 might be the D gene, on 5 matching bases. The bases read TGTGCCAGCAGCCAAGATGGTCGGCAGGGTTATAGCTACACCTTC. Protein translation: CASSQDGRQGYSYTF. Where the CDR3 stops, the reference TRBV14 and TRBJ1-2 genes take over; the full variable domain is EAGVTQFPSHSVIEKGQTVTLRCDPISGHDNLYWYRRVMGKEIKFLLHFVKESKQDESGMPNNRFLAERTGGTYSTLKVQPAELEDSGVYFCASSQDGRQGYSYTFGSGTRLTVV.